This record covers a single T cell receptor beta chain. The sample originates from a study of blood T cell repertoires in COVID-19. Study summary: Material from acute and convalescent COVID-19 was sourced from the United States, Italy and Spain. The analysed material was cDNA or gDNA that came from T cells, B-cell-depleted T cells, or PBMCs.

Per the original methods: Estimated nucleated cell counts came from reference gene primer amplification. Assay used: immunoSEQ multiplex PCR; TCRdb lists only in-frame clones, some missing. V, J and clone size derive from that table, while D and trimming were established from the DNA sequence. In the table there are some 250,000 clones, about 73% of which are singletons. Germline values: CDR1 DFQATT, CDR2 SNEGSKA (reference sequence). There are 14 residues in the CDR3. Trimming removed 3 bases at V and 0 bases at J, with 12 bases between. The chain combines TRBV20-1 with TRBJ2-7; D might be TRBD2 (6 bases). The clonotype was recovered from a woman at least 80 years old with acute or convalescent COVID-19. Material: peripheral blood. The CDR3 region has the DNA TGCAGTGCTAGTACGGTCGGGAGCTCCTACGAGCAGTACTTC. Translated: CSASTVGSSYEQYF.